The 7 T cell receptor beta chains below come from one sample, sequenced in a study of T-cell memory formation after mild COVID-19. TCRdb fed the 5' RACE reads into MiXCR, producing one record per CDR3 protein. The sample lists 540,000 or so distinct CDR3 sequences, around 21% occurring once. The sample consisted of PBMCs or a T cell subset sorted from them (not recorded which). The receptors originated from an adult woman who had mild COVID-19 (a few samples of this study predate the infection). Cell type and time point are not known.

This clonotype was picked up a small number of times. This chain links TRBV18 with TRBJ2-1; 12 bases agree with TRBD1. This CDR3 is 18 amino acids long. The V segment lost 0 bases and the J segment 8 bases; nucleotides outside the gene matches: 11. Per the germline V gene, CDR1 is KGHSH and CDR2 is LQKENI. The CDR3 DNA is TGTGCCAGCTCACCACCCATCGGTTTGGGGACAGGGGGCCATGAGCAGTTCTTC. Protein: CASSPPIGLGTGGHEQFF.

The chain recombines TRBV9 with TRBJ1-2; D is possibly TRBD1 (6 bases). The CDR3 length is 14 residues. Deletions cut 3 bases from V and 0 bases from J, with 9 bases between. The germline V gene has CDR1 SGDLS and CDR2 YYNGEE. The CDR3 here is CASSAGVANYGYTF. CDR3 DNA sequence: TGTGCCAGCAGCGCAGGGGTAGCTAACTATGGCTACACCTTC.

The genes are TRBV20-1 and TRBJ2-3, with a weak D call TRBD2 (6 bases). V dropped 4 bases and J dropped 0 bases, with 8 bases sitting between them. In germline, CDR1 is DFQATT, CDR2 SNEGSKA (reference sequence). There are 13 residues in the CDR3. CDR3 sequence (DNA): TGCAGTGCTACGGGGGAGAGCACAGATACGCAGTATTTT. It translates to CSATGESTDTQYF.

In nucleotides, the CDR3 is TGCGCCAGCACGGAAGGGAACACTGAAGCTTTCTTT. Its protein is CASTEGNTEAFF. V is TRBV4-1 and J is TRBJ1-1; D is undetermined. The CDR3 length is 12 residues. V was trimmed by 7 bases and J by 1 base, leaving 7 bases between them. CDR1 is MGHRA and CDR2 is YSYEKL in the germline V gene.

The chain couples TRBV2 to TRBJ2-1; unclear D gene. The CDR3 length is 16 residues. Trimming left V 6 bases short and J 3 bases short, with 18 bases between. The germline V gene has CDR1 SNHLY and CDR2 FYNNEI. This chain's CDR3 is CASRPRNWILYNEQFF. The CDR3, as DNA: TGTGCCAGCAGGCCACGAAATTGGATCCTCTACAATGAGCAGTTCTTC.

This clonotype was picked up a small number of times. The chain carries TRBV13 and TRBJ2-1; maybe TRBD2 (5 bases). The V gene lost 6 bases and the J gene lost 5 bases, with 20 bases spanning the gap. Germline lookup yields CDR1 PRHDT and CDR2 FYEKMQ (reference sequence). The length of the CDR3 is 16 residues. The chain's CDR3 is CASRVIRAGTNNEQFF. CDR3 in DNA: TGTGCCAGCAGGGTTATACGGGCGGGTACCAACAATGAGCAGTTCTTC.

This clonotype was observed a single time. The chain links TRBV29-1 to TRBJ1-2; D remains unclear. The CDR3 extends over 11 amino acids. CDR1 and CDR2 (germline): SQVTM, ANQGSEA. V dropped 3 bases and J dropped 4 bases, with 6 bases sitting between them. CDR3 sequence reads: CSVESRYGYTF. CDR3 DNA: TGCAGCGTTGAGTCACGCTATGGCTACACCTTC.